This entry lists 30 T cell receptor beta chains sequenced from one sample in a study of cytomegalovirus exposure and HLA in healthy donors. Sequencing was performed with immunoSEQ multiplex PCR; in TCRdb, only in-frame clones are kept and a portion is missing. The sample has 150,000 to 200,000 clones, approximately 80% seen once. Sequenced input: PBMCs. These receptors all stem from a man aged 18 to 30 in good health and CMV-seropositive.

This chain uses TRBV29-1 with TRBJ1-1; TRBD1 aligns across 8 bases. The CDR3 loop spans 13 amino acids. Germline trimming cut 6 bases from V and 7 bases from J; bases unmatched to any gene: 10. Germline V gene sequence: CDR1 SQVTM, CDR2 ANQGSEA. CDR3 bases: TGCAGCGTCCTCCCAGGGGGCCGTAGTGAAGCTTTCTTT. It specifies CSVLPGGRSEAFF.

This chain connects TRBV27 to TRBJ2-7; 8 positions match TRBD1. CDR3 length: 15 amino acids. Germline values: CDR1 MNHEY, CDR2 SMNVEV (reference sequence). V lost 2 bases and J lost 2; bases outside the gene matches: 5. The DNA of the CDR3 is TGTGCCAGCAGTTTAATGAGGGACAGGACCTACGAGCAGTACTTC. Protein product: CASSLMRDRTYEQYF.

The chain uses TRBV29-1 and TRBJ2-6, with a tentative D call TRBD1 (6 bases). Trimming stripped 7 bases from V and 3 bases from J, with 16 bases between. CDR1 and CDR2 from the germline V gene are SQVTM and ANQGSEA. The CDR3 contains 15 residues. Written as DNA, the CDR3 is TGCAGCGCCTCGCAGGGGAATGGTGGGGCCAACGTCCTGACTTTC. It specifies CSASQGNGGANVLTF.

This clone is a singleton in its sample. The chain recombines TRBV6-5 with TRBJ2-3; 8 bases line up with TRBD2. Germline V lookup: CDR1 MNHEY, CDR2 SVGAGI. V was pared by 0 bases and J by 3 bases, with 5 bases of the junction left unmatched. This CDR3 spans 16 amino acids. CDR3 bases: TGTGCCAGCAGTTACTCCAGCGGGAGTTTAACAGATACGCAGTATTTT. It yields the protein CASSYSSGSLTDTQYF.

CDR3: CAASRTGSNYGYTF. In DNA, the CDR3 is TGTGCCGCATCCCGGACAGGATCTAACTATGGCTACACCTTC. The chain couples TRBV19 to TRBJ1-2, with 7 bases matching TRBD1. The germline V gene has CDR1 LNHDA and CDR2 SQIVND (reference sequence). With V trimmed by 11 bases and J by 0 bases, 9 bases remained unmatched. CDR3 length equals 14 residues.

This chain connects TRBV11-2 to TRBJ2-3; D perhaps matches TRBD1 (6 bases). CDR3 length: 16 residues. From germline, CDR1 is SGHAT and CDR2 FQNNGV. V was trimmed by 4 bases and J by 0 bases, leaving 14 bases between them. The CDR3 DNA reads as TGTGCCAGCAGCTCACAGGGTCGCACTAGCACAGATACGCAGTATTTT. This encodes CASSSQGRTSTDTQYF.

This rearrangement joins TRBV4-3 to TRBJ1-4; 9 nucleotides align to TRBD1. The CDR3 has 14 amino acids. The germline V gene encodes CDR1 LGHNA and CDR2 YSLEER. V shed 5 bases, J shed 8 bases, and the junction held 6 bases outside the gene matches. The CDR3 DNA reads TGCGCCAGCAGCTGGGACAGGGCTCCCGAAAAACTGTTTTTT. It encodes CASSWDRAPEKLFF.

The V and J genes are TRBV28 and TRBJ2-7; TRBD1 matches at 7 bases. The ends lost 6 bases at V and 2 bases at J; junction bases unmatched: 1. The CDR3 extends over 12 amino acids. Germline CDR1 MDHEN, CDR2 SYDVKM. CDR3 in amino acids: CASRQGAYEQYF. Here the CDR3 DNA reads TGTGCCAGCAGGCAGGGGGCCTACGAGCAGTACTTC.

V and J are TRBV28 and TRBJ1-2; D not resolved. Germline V gene data show CDR1 as MDHEN and CDR2 as SYDVKM. The CDR3 length is 13 residues. V was trimmed by 5 bases and J by 4 bases, leaving 11 bases between them. DNA for the CDR3: TGTGCCAGCAGTGCAACTGTTGCCTATGGCTACACCTTC. Translated: CASSATVAYGYTF.

The J gene is TRBJ2-7, the V gene TRBV27, with D possibly matching TRBD2 (5 bases). This CDR3 region has 16 residues. Germline CDR1 reads MNHEY; CDR2 reads SMNVEV (reference sequence). The V and J ends lost 3 bases and 0 bases respectively, with 15 bases between them. The CDR3 bases are TGTGCCAGCAGTTTTAATTGGGAGTCCAGCTCCTACGAGCAGTACTTC. Amino acids: CASSFNWESSSYEQYF.

This clone was observed once. The J gene is TRBJ2-3, the V gene TRBV5-4; D is unclear. The germline CDR1 and CDR2 sequences are SGHNT and YYREEE (reference sequence). V lost 2 bases, J lost 2 bases, and 6 bases lay in between. The CDR3 runs to 13 residues. The CDR3 sequence is CASSFGPTDTQYF. The CDR3 nucleotides read TGTGCCAGCAGCTTTGGCCCCACAGATACGCAGTATTTT.

This clone is a singleton in its sample. CDR3 bases: TGTGCCAGCTCACCCCCCGGGAGAGGCTCTGGGGCCAACGTCCTGACTTTC. The encoded protein is CASSPPGRGSGANVLTF. J is TRBJ2-6 and V is TRBV18; D possibly corresponds to TRBD2 (6 bases). Per germline, CDR1 KGHSH and CDR2 LQKENI. Trimming stripped 3 bases from V and 0 bases from J, with 12 bases between. This CDR3 spans 17 amino acids.

The chain carries TRBV28 and TRBJ2-7; 12 bases fit TRBD2. The CDR3 has 14 residues. The germline gives CDR1 MDHEN, CDR2 SYDVKM. J was trimmed by 3 bases and V by 6 bases; bases with no gene match: 3. The CDR3 sequence is CASRLAGGFYEQYF. In nucleotides, the CDR3 is TGTGCCAGCAGACTAGCGGGAGGCTTCTACGAGCAGTACTTC.

This chain uses TRBV14 with TRBJ2-7; tentatively, D is TRBD1 (5 bases). The CDR3 has 12 residues. Trimming pared 1 base from V and 6 bases from J, leaving 7 bases between. Germline lookup yields CDR1 SGHDN and CDR2 FVKESK. The CDR3 region is CASSQGRVEQYF. The CDR3 coding sequence is TGTGCCAGCAGCCAAGGCAGGGTCGAGCAGTACTTC. Supplemented by reference TRBV14 and TRBJ2-7, the full variable domain reads EAGVTQFPSHSVIEKGQTVTLRCDPISGHDNLYWYRRVMGKEIKFLLHFVKESKQDESGMPNNRFLAERTGGTYSTLKVQPAELEDSGVYFCASSQGRVEQYFGPGTRLTVT.

The chain combines TRBV29-1 with TRBJ2-5; 7 bases align to TRBD1. Germline V lookup: CDR1 SQVTM, CDR2 ANQGSEA. This CDR3 contains 15 residues. The trim removed 4 bases at V and 4 bases at J, leaving 12 bases unmatched. For the CDR3, the DNA is TGCAGCGTTGGGCTGTATGGGACAGAAGCAGAGACCCAGTACTTC. This codes for CSVGLYGTEAETQYF.

This chain links TRBV6-5 with TRBJ1-4, with a weak D call TRBD1 (5 bases). Trimming pared 7 bases from V and 0 bases from J, leaving 9 bases between. This CDR3 contains 14 residues. Germline V CDR1 and CDR2: MNHEY, SVGAGI. CDR3 amino acids: CASKLGATNEKLFF. CDR3 sequence (DNA): TGTGCCAGCAAGCTAGGGGCAACTAATGAAAAACTGTTTTTT.

This clone has more than one count but fewer than ten. The chain joins TRBV9 to TRBJ2-7; tentatively, D is TRBD2 (6 bases). The CDR3 totals 15 residues. Germline-derived CDR1 and CDR2 are SGDLS and YYNGEE. V was cut by 4 bases and J by 5 bases, with 19 bases left in between. In DNA, the CDR3 is TGTGCCAGCAGCTTCACGGGGGACTCGGTCCACGAGCAGTACTTC. This encodes CASSFTGDSVHEQYF.

This chain connects TRBV10-2 to TRBJ2-2, with a tentative D call TRBD2 (6 bases). V dropped 7 bases and J dropped 5 bases, with 11 bases sitting between them. The CDR3 spans 13 residues. The germline V gene encodes CDR1 WSHSY and CDR2 SAAADI. The CDR3 sequence is CASKAGTTGELFF. CDR3 DNA: TGCGCCAGCAAAGCGGGCACTACCGGGGAGCTGTTTTTT.

The chain couples TRBV19 to TRBJ2-7, with 9 bases aligning to TRBD2. The CDR3 covers 13 residues. V shed 8 bases and J 2 bases; nucleotides not matched to a gene: 4. Germline loops: CDR1 LNHDA, CDR2 SQIVND (reference sequence). The CDR3 loop reads CASRAGGPYEQYF. The CDR3 nucleotides read TGTGCCAGTCGCGCGGGAGGGCCCTACGAGCAGTACTTC. Drawing the rest from reference TRBV19 and TRBJ2-7, the complete variable domain is DGGITQSPKYLFRKEGQNVTLSCEQNLNHDAMYWYRQDPGQGLRLIYYSQIVNDFQKGDIAEGYSVSREKKESFPLTVTSAQKNPTAFYLCASRAGGPYEQYFGPGTRLTVT.

The rearrangement links TRBV2 to TRBJ2-1; D possibly corresponds to TRBD2 (7 bases). The germline V and J ends were trimmed by 6 bases and 6 bases, with 9 bases remaining between them. This CDR3 is 12 amino acids long. Germline assignment: CDR1 SNHLY and CDR2 FYNNEI. The CDR3 DNA reads as TGTGCCAGCAGAAGGGGGGGCAATGAGCAGTTCTTC. Residues: CASRRGGNEQFF.

The chain recombines TRBV28 with TRBJ1-1; D remains ambiguous. Germline CDR1 and CDR2: MDHEN and SYDVKM. The V and J ends lost 3 bases and 0 bases respectively, with 20 bases between them. CDR3 length: 18 amino acids. The CDR3 sequence: CASSFYRNYTTLNTEAFF. In DNA, the CDR3 is TGTGCCAGCAGTTTCTACCGGAATTATACGACTTTGAACACTGAAGCTTTCTTT.

The V and J genes are TRBV6-5 and TRBJ2-1, with D maybe TRBD2 (5 bases). V was pared by 8 bases and J by 8 bases, with 10 bases between. This CDR3 region has 11 residues. CDR1 and CDR2 (germline): MNHEY, SVGAGI. CDR3 amino acids: CASGVGDEQFF. In DNA, the CDR3 is TGTGCCAGCGGAGTCGGGGATGAGCAGTTCTTC.

V usage is TRBV27 and J usage is TRBJ1-1; 10 nucleotides match TRBD1. The CDR3 extends over 13 amino acids. CDR1 and CDR2 from the germline V gene are MNHEY and SMNVEV (reference sequence). Trimming took 6 bases from V and 4 from J; bases not matched to a gene: 2. The DNA of the CDR3 is TGTGCCAGCAGGGGACAGGGGCCCACTGAAGCTTTCTTT. It codes for CASRGQGPTEAFF.

The chain recombines TRBV6-1 with TRBJ1-1, with D uncertain. Germline V gene sequence: CDR1 MNHNS, CDR2 SASEGT. Trimming took 2 bases from V and 6 from J, leaving 13 bases between them. This CDR3 has 14 amino acids. CDR3 region: CASSELSHSSEAFF. The CDR3 nucleotides read TGTGCCAGCAGTGAATTAAGCCATTCATCTGAAGCTTTCTTT.

The gene calls are TRBV6-5 and TRBJ2-7; TRBD2 is a possible D gene (5 bases). Germline loops: CDR1 MNHEY, CDR2 SVGAGI. Between the trimmed V and J ends, which lost 6 bases and 0 bases, there was a span of 15 bases. This CDR3 region has 15 residues. DNA of the CDR3: TGTGCCAGCAGATCCCGGGGAACCAGCTCCTACGAGCAGTACTTC. It is translated as CASRSRGTSSYEQYF.

The genes are TRBV7-8 and TRBJ2-7; no firm D call. This CDR3 is built from 13 residues. V dropped 0 bases and J dropped 2 bases, with 5 bases sitting between them. Germline V gene lookup returns CDR1 SGHVS and CDR2 FQNEAQ. This CDR3 is CASSLAQPYEQYF. The DNA of the CDR3 is TGTGCCAGCAGCTTAGCACAGCCCTACGAGCAGTACTTC.

CDR3 nucleotide sequence: TGCAGCGTTGAGTTCGAGGATCTAGCCTATGAGCAGTTCTTC. As protein: CSVEFEDLAYEQFF. The rearrangement links TRBV29-1 to TRBJ2-1; TRBD2 might be the D (5 bases). V was clipped by 3 bases and J by 8 bases, with 17 bases between them. CDR1 and CDR2 (germline): SQVTM, ANQGSEA. This CDR3 has 14 residues.

This chain joins TRBV2 and TRBJ1-1; D not certain. Germline CDR1 SNHLY, CDR2 FYNNEI. V shed 6 bases and J shed 4 bases, with 15 bases lying between them. This CDR3 comprises 14 residues. CDR3 amino acids: CASRRVPGGTEAFF. CDR3 coding DNA: TGTGCCAGCAGAAGAGTCCCCGGAGGCACTGAAGCTTTCTTT. Full variable domain (missing parts from reference TRBV2 and TRBJ1-1): EPEVTQTPSHQVTQMGQEVILRCVPISNHLYFYWYRQILGQKVEFLVSFYNNEISEKSEIFDDQFSVERPDGSNFTLKIRSTKLEDSAMYFCASRRVPGGTEAFFGQGTRLTVV.

The J gene is TRBJ2-7, the V gene TRBV6-6; 10 positions agree with TRBD2. In germline, CDR1 is MNHNY, CDR2 SVGAGI (reference sequence). Germline trimming cut 3 bases from V and 6 bases from J; bases unmatched to any gene: 8. The CDR3 is 15 amino acids. Here the CDR3 reads CASSYAPGTSAEQYF. CDR3 bases: TGTGCCAGCAGTTATGCCCCCGGGACTAGCGCCGAGCAGTACTTC.

This clone was recorded once. This sequence joins TRBV15 and TRBJ2-3; no reliable D call. Germline V CDR1 and CDR2: LNHNV, YYDKDF (reference sequence). Trimming removed 5 bases from V and 6 bases from J, with 6 bases in between. This CDR3 comprises 11 residues. CDR3 region: CATSVMDTQYF. The CDR3 nucleotides are TGTGCCACCAGCGTCATGGATACGCAGTATTTT.